This T cell receptor beta chain was recovered during a study of T cells after yellow fever vaccination. The study's findings and limits: A weaker but faster secondary response was observed, peaking on day 5 versus 15. Reappearance after the booster was seen for most primary-vaccination clones, at 95% to 97% CD4 and 88% CD8.

A single record per CDR3 protein comes from TCRdb applying MiXCR to the 5' RACE reads. The data show just under 85,000 distinct CDR3 sequences, with 10% to 15% seen just once and about 22% held by the top ten. The CDR3 is 12 residues long. Germline values: CDR1 SGHTA, CDR2 FQGNSA. The V and J ends lost 6 bases and 10 bases, in that order; junction bases with no gene match: 6. J is TRBJ2-3 and V is TRBV7-2; 8 bases agree with TRBD2. The source material was CD8+ T cells not binding an NS4B(214-222) dextramer, sorted from PBMCs, sampled 21 days after the first yellow fever vaccination. The source of this sequence is a man between 18 and 29 years old who received the YFV17D yellow fever vaccine. In DNA, the CDR3 is TGTGCCAGCAGTTCGGGAGGGGTTGCGCAGTATTTT. Amino acid sequence: CASSSGGVAQYF.